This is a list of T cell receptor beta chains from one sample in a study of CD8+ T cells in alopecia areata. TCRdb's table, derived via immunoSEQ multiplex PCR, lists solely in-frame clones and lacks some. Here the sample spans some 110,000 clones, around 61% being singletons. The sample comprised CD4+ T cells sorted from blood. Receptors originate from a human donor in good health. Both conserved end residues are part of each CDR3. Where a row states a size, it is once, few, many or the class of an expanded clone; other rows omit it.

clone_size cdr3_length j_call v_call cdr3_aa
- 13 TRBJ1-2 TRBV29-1 CSVRPGQGDGYTF
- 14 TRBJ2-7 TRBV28 CASSLGQGAREQYF
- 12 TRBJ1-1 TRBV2 CASILQNTEAFF
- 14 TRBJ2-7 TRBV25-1 CASSGTSGGYEQYF
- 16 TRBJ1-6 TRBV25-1 CASRTSVGTGVSPLHF
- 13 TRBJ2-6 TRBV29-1 CSVVGSGANVLTF
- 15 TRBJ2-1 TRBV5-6 CASSLGLAATSEQFF
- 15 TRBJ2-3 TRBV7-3 CASSLNTGSTDTQYF
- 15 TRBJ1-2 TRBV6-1 CAVFGTMVGTRRYTF
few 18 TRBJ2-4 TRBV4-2 CASSQDARTPTAKNIQYF